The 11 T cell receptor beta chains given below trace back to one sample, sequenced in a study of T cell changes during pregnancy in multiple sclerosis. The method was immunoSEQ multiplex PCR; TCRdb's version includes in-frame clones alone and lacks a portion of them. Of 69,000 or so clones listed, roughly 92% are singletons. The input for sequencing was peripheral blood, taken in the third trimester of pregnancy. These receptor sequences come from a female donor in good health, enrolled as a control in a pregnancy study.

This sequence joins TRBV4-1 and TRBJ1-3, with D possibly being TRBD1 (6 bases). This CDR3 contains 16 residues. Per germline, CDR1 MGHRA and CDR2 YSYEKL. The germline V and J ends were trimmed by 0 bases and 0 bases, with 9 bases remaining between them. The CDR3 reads CASSQEPGDSGNTIYF. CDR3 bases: TGCGCCAGCAGCCAAGAACCAGGGGACTCTGGAAACACCATATATTTT.

The CDR3 region is CASSTGEGRYYEQYF. The CDR3 region has the DNA TGTGCCAGCAGTACCGGTGAGGGCAGGTACTACGAGCAGTACTTC. The V gene is TRBV6-6, the J gene TRBJ2-7; weak D call: TRBD2 (5 bases). Trimming cost V 5 bases and J 3 bases, with 17 bases left between them. CDR3 length equals 15 residues. From germline, CDR1 is MNHNY and CDR2 SVGAGI (reference sequence).

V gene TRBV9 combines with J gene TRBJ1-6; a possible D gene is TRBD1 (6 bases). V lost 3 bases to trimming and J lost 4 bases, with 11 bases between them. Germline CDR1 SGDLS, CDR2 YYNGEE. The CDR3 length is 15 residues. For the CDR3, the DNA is TGTGCCAGCAGCGCCAGGGGCGAGTATAATTCACCCCTCCACTTT. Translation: CASSARGEYNSPLHF.

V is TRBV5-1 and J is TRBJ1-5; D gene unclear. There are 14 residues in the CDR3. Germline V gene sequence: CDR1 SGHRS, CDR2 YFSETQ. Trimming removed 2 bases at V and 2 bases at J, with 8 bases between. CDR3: CASSFGVGNQPQHF. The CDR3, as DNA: TGCGCCAGCAGCTTCGGGGTTGGCAATCAGCCCCAGCATTTT.

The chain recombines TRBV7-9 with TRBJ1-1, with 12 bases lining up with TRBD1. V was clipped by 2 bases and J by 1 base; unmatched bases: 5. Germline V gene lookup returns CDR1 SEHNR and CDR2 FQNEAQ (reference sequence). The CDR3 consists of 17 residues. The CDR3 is CASSLSGQGAWNTEAFF. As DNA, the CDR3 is TGTGCCAGCAGCTTATCGGGACAGGGGGCCTGGAACACTGAAGCTTTCTTT.

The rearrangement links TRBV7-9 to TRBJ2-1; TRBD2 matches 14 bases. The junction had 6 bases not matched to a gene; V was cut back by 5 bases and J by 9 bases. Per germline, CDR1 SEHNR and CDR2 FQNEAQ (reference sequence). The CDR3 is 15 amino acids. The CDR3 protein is CASSHGTSGRLEQFF. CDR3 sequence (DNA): TGTGCCAGCAGCCACGGGACTAGCGGGAGACTTGAGCAGTTCTTC.

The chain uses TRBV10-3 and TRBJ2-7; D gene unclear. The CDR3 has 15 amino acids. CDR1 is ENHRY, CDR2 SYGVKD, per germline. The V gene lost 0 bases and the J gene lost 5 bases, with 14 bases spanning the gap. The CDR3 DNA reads TGTGCCATCAGTGAGTCGGTCTTAGTTTATAACGAGCAGTACTTC. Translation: CAISESVLVYNEQYF.

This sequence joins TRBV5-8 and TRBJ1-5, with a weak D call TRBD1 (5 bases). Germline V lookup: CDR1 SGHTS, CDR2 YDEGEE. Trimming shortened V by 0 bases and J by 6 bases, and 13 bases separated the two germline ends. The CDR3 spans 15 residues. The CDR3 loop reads CASSLARSRVQPQHF. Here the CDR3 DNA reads TGTGCCAGCAGCTTGGCGCGGTCCAGGGTTCAGCCCCAGCATTTT.

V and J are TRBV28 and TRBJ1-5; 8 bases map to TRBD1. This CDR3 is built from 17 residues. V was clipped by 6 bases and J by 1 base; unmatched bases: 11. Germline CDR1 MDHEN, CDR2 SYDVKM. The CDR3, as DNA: TGTGCCAGCAGCTACGGGACAGGTGTTTGGAGCAATCAGCCCCAGCATTTT. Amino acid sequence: CASSYGTGVWSNQPQHF.

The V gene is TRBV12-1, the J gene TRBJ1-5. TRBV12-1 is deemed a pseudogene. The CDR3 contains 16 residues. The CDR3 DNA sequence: TGTGCCAGCAGCTTGACCGGACGGGGAGGGAGTCAGCCCCAGCATTTT. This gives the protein CASSLTGRGGSQPQHF.

As DNA, the CDR3 is TGTGCCAGCAGCTTAGCCAGGGAGGATGGCTACACCTTC. Its translation: CASSLAREDGYTF. The chain couples TRBV7-2 to TRBJ1-2; the D gene is possibly TRBD1 (5 bases). V lost 0 bases to trimming and J lost 6 bases, with 8 bases between them. The CDR3 spans 13 residues. Looked up from germline, CDR1 is SGHTA and CDR2 is FQGNSA. The whole variable domain, remainder taken from reference TRBV7-2 and TRBJ1-2, is GAGVSQSPSNKVTEKGKDVELRCDPISGHTALYWYRQSLGQGLEFLIYFQGNSAPDKSGLPSDRFSAERTGGSVSTLTIQRTQQEDSAVYLCASSLAREDGYTFGSGTRLTVV.